This T cell receptor (beta chain) was retrieved from a study of T cell responses to AZD1222 COVID-19 vaccine. Findings and limits, study-wide: Elevations in Spike-specific TCR breadth and depth followed administration of two AZD1222 doses. Donors were chiefly white British, with a greater number of females, and clonal diversity was perhaps underestimated. Seropositive AZD1222 recipients at baseline numbered only five or six.

As to this clone: The antigen remains unidentified.

The data were produced by immunoSEQ multiplex PCR, yet TCRdb's version contains in-frame clones alone and is incomplete. This table has more than 130,000 clones, about nine tenths appearing once. This clonotype was obtained from an adult in good health. This material consisted of peripheral blood, taken on day 0 of AZD1222 vaccination.

CDR3 bases: TGTGCCAGCAGTTACATAGGACAGGGGGCGTATTCACCCCTCCACTTT. Translation gives CASSYIGQGAYSPLHF. The V and J genes are TRBV6-5 and TRBJ1-6, with 11 bases fitting TRBD1. The CDR3 length is 16 residues. Germline-derived CDR1 and CDR2 are MNHEY and SVGAGI. V gave up 2 bases and J gave up 8 bases; unmatched junction bases: 5.